Below, one T cell receptor (beta chain) is given with its context. Its antigen is unidentified. Libraries were prepared by immunoSEQ multiplex PCR; TCRdb keeps only in-frame clonotypes and omits some of them. The sample holds around 600,000 clones, approximately 96% seen once. Terminally differentiated effector memory CD45RA+ cells were left out of the naive CD8 fraction, which was CD45RO-negative and positively selected for CCR7. Germline values: CDR1 PRHDT, CDR2 FYEKMQ (reference sequence). V shed 5 bases and J shed 3 bases, with 14 bases lying between them. This CDR3 is built from 15 residues. The record originates from a study of shared clonotypes between healthy human individuals. The study's findings and limits: Blood was the sole source, and tissue repertoires probably differ.

Sequenced: naive CD8+ T cells sorted from blood. The origin of this receptor is a woman aged 25 to 45 in good health. The V and J genes are TRBV13 and TRBJ2-1, with D possibly TRBD2 on 6 matching bases. Here the CDR3 reads CASSVTGTRYNEQFF. The CDR3 DNA follows: TGTGCCAGCAGCGTCACCGGGACTCGCTACAATGAGCAGTTCTTC.